This entry describes one TCR beta chain. The entry originates in a study of blood T cell repertoires in COVID-19. Overall study: Whether acute or convalescent, the COVID-19 samples came from the United States, Italy and Spain. Sample material is recorded as cDNA or gDNA derived from T cells, B-cell-depleted T cells, or PBMCs.

The V gene's germline CDR1 is SGDLS and CDR2 YYNGEE. CDR3 size: 16 residues. Trimming removed 4 bases from V and 8 bases from J; junction bases left unmatched: 13. Authors' analysis steps: Amplification of reference gene primers provided the estimated nucleated cell counts. Repertoires were generated with immunoSEQ multiplex PCR, while TCRdb's copy carries only in-frame clones and drops some. V and J calls and clone size are copied from that table; D and trimming were computed from the DNA. The sample holds about 200,000 clones; over 70% are singletons and the top ten take approximately 8%. This chain links TRBV9 with TRBJ2-3, with 10 nucleotides matching TRBD1. The sequenced material came from peripheral blood. This TCR came from a woman aged 80 or over with acute or convalescent COVID-19. The CDR3 DNA is TGTGCCAGCAGCCAAACCGGGACAGGGGATAAGAGTACGCAGTATTTT. This translates into CASSQTGTGDKSTQYF.